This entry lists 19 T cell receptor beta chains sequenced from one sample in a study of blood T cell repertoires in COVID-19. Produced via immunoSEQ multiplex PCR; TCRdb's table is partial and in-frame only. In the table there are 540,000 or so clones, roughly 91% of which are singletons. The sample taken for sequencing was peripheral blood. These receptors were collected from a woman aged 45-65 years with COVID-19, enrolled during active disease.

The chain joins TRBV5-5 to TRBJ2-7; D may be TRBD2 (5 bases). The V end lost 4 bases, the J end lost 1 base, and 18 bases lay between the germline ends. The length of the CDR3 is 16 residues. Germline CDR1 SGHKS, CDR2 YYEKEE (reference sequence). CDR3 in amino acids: CASSDLPRGTSYEQYF. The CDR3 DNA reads TGTGCCAGCAGCGACCTCCCCCGGGGTACGTCCTACGAGCAGTACTTC.

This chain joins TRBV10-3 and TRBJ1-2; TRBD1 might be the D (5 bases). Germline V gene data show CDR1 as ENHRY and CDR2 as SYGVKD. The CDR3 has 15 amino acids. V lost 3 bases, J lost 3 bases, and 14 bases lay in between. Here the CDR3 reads CAISEITGLYYGYTF. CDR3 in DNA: TGTGCCATCAGTGAAATCACAGGATTGTACTATGGCTACACCTTC.

The CDR3 protein is CASSLTVQETQYF. For the CDR3, the DNA is TGTGCCAGCAGTTTAACAGTTCAAGAGACCCAGTACTTC. The chain couples TRBV28 to TRBJ2-5; D remains ambiguous. Trimming pared 2 bases from V and 2 bases from J, leaving 6 bases between. Germline CDR1 and CDR2: MDHEN and SYDVKM. The CDR3 length is 13 residues.

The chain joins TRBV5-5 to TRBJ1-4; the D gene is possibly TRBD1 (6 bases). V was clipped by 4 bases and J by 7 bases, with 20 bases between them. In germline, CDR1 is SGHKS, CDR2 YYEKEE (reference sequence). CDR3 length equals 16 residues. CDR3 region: CASSALYRVGSEKLFF. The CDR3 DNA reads TGTGCCAGCAGCGCATTATACAGGGTAGGAAGTGAAAAACTGTTTTTT.

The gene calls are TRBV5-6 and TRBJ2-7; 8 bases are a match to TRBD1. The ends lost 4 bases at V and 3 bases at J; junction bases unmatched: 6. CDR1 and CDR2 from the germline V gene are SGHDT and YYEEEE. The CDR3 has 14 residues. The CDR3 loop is CASSPGTGDYEQYF. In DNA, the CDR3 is TGTGCCAGCAGCCCCGGGACAGGAGACTACGAGCAGTACTTC.

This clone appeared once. The chain's CDR3 is CATGTGGSTGELFF. CDR3 DNA: TGTGCCACCGGGACAGGGGGCTCCACCGGGGAGCTGTTTTTT. The J gene is TRBJ2-2, the V gene TRBV10-3; 12 bases are a match to TRBD1. Germline loops: CDR1 ENHRY, CDR2 SYGVKD. CDR3 length: 14 amino acids. V gave up 10 bases and J gave up 4 bases; unmatched junction bases: 4.

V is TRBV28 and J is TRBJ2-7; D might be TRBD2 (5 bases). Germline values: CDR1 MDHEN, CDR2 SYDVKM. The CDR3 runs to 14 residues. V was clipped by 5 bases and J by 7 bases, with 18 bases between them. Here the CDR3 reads CASSTLGRGVEQYF. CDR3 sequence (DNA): TGTGCCAGCAGTACCCTTGGACGGGGAGTTGAGCAGTACTTC.

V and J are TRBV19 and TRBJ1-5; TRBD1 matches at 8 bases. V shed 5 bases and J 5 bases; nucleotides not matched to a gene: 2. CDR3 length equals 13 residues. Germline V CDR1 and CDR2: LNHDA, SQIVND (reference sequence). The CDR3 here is CASSQGAHQPQHF. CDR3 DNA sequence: TGTGCCAGTAGTCAGGGGGCTCATCAGCCCCAGCATTTT.

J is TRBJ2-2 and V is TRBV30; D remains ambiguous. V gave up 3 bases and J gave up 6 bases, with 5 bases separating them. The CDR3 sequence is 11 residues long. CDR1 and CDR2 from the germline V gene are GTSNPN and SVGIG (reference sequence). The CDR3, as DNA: TGTGCCTGGAGGGTAGCCGGGGAGCTGTTTTTT. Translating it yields CAWRVAGELFF.

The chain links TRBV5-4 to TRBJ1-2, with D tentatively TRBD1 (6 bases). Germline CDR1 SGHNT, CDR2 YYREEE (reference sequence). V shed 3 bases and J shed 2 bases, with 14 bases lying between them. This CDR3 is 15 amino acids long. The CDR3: CASSSSTGSNYGYTF. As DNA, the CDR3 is TGTGCCAGCAGCTCGTCGACAGGTTCGAACTATGGCTACACCTTC. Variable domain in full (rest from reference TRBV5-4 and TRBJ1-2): ETGVTQSPTHLIKTRGQQVTLRCSSQSGHNTVSWYQQALGQGPQFIFQYYREEENGRGNFPPRFSGLQFPNYSSELNVNALELDDSALYLCASSSSTGSNYGYTFGSGTRLTVV.

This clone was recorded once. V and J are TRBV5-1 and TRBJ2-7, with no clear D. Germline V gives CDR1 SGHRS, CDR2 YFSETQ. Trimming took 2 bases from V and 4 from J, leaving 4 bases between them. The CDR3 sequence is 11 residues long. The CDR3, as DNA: TGCGCCAGCAGCTTCCAATACGAGCAGTACTTC. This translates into CASSFQYEQYF.

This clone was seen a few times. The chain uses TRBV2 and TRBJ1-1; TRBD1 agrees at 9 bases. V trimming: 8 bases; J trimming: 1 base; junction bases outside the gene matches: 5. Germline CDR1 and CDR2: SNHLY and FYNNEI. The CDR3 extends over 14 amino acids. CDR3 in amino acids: CASVPGQGNTEAFF. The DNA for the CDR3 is TGTGCCAGCGTACCGGGACAGGGGAACACTGAAGCTTTCTTT.

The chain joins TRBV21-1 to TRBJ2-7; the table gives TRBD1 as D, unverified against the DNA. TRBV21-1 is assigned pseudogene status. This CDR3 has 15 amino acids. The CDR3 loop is CASSDTRDSFYEQYF. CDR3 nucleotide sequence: TGTGCCAGCAGCGATACCCGGGACAGCTTCTACGAGCAGTACTTC.

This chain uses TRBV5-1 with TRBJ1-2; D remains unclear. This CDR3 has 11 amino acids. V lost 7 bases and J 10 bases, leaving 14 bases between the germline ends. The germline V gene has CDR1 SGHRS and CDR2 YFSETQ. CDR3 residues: CASLLSGTYTF. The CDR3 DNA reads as TGCGCCAGCTTACTATCCGGCACCTACACCTTC.

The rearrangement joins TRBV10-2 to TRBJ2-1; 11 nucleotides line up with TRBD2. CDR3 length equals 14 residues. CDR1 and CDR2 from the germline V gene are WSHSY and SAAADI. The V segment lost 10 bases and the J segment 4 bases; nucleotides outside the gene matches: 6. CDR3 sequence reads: CATELAGGYNEQFF. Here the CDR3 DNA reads TGCGCCACCGAGTTAGCGGGGGGGTACAATGAGCAGTTCTTC.

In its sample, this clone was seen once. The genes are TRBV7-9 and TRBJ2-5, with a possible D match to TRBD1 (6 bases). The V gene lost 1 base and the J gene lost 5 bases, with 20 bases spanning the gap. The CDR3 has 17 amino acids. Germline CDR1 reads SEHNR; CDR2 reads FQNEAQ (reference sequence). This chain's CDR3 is CASSLGSGQGVGETQYF. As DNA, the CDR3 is TGTGCCAGCAGCTTAGGATCGGGACAAGGGGTCGGGGAGACCCAGTACTTC.

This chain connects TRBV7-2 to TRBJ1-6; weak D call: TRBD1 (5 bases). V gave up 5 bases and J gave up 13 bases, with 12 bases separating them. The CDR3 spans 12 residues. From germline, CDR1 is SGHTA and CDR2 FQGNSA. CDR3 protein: CASSRERDPLHF. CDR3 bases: TGTGCCAGCAGCCGGGAGAGGGACCCCCTCCACTTT.

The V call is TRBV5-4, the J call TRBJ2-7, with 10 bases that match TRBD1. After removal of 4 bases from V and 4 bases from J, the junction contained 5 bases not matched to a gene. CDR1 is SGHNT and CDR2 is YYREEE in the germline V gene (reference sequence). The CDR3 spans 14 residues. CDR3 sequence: CASSRDRGWYEQYF. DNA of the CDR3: TGTGCCAGCAGCCGGGACAGGGGTTGGTACGAGCAGTACTTC.

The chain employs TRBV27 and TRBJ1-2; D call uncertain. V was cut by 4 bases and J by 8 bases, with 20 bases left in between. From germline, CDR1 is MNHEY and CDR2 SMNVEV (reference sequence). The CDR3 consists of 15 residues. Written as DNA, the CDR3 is TGTGCCAGCAGTTCTATCGACGGGATCCTGGGAGGCTACACCTTC. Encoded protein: CASSSIDGILGGYTF.